This passage covers 5 T cell receptor beta chains from one sample sequenced in a study of shared clonotypes between healthy human individuals. The assay was immunoSEQ multiplex PCR, and TCRdb's table has in-frame clones only and misses some. The sample contains around 480,000 clones, 60% to 80% of which appear only once. The sample was PBMCs. Receptors were obtained from a woman aged 40 to 49 in good health. Some clones in this sample may be carry-over from other donors' samples.

The gene calls are TRBV9 and TRBJ2-1; 15 bases fit TRBD2. In germline, CDR1 is SGDLS, CDR2 YYNGEE. Trimming cost V 4 bases and J 4 bases; bases outside gene matches: 9. This CDR3 has 18 residues. This CDR3 is CASSPPRTSGRGYNEQFF. CDR3 nucleotides: TGTGCCAGCAGCCCCCCCCGGACTAGCGGGAGGGGGTACAATGAGCAGTTCTTC.

This chain connects TRBV19 to TRBJ1-4, with D unclear. The CDR3 extends over 11 amino acids. Germline V lookup: CDR1 LNHDA, CDR2 SQIVND (reference sequence). The germline V and J ends were trimmed by 10 bases and 8 bases, with 11 bases remaining between them. CDR3 nucleotide sequence: TGTGCCACCAAAATGGGAGAAAAACTGTTTTTT. Translated, it gives CATKMGEKLFF.

The rearrangement joins TRBV30 to TRBJ1-1, with D tentatively TRBD1 (6 bases). Germline CDR1 reads GTSNPN; CDR2 reads SVGIG (reference sequence). The CDR3 totals 11 residues. Trimming cost V 7 bases and J 7 bases, with 13 bases left between them. CDR3 sequence: CAFDRDIEAFF. In DNA, the CDR3 is TGTGCCTTTGACCGGGACATTGAAGCTTTCTTT.

This clone was counted ten times or more. The chain has TRBV7-6 and TRBJ2-7; D gene ambiguous. Deletions cut 1 base from V and 3 bases from J, with 10 bases between. CDR1 and CDR2 from the germline V gene are SGHVS and FNYEAQ. This CDR3 region has 14 residues. CDR3: CASSLGTEDYEQYF. As DNA, the CDR3 is TGTGCCAGCAGCTTAGGGACGGAAGACTACGAGCAGTACTTC.

V and J are TRBV19 and TRBJ2-6; D ambiguous. This CDR3 spans 13 amino acids. Trimming left V 5 bases short and J 0 bases short, with 2 bases between. In germline, CDR1 is LNHDA, CDR2 SQIVND (reference sequence). DNA of the CDR3: TGTGCCAGTAGTTTCTCTGGGGCCAACGTCCTGACTTTC. Amino acid sequence: CASSFSGANVLTF.